The next 30 T cell receptor beta chains were all read from a single sample in a study of cytomegalovirus exposure and HLA in healthy donors. Data came from immunoSEQ multiplex PCR; TCRdb stores just in-frame clones and leaves some out. The sample yields 150,000 to 200,000 clones, just under 85% seen once. Sequences were obtained from PBMCs. Receptors originate from a man aged 30 to 45 in good health and CMV-seropositive.

The chain uses TRBV6-6 and TRBJ1-3, with TRBD1 identical over 7 bases. The CDR3 totals 16 residues. The ends lost 6 bases at V and 0 bases at J; junction bases unmatched: 8. Per germline, CDR1 MNHNY and CDR2 SVGAGI (reference sequence). CDR3 sequence: CASRPHDRVSGNTIYF. In DNA form, the CDR3 reads TGTGCCAGCAGACCCCATGACAGGGTCTCTGGAAACACCATATATTTT.

The rearrangement uses TRBV7-3 and TRBJ2-7; no definite D call. V lost 4 bases and J 5 bases, leaving 12 bases between the germline ends. The germline gives CDR1 SGHTA, CDR2 FQGTGA. The CDR3 spans 13 residues. This chain's CDR3 is CASSSWSRDEQYF. In DNA form, the CDR3 reads TGTGCCAGCAGCTCGTGGAGCCGGGACGAGCAGTACTTC.

This clone turned up a few times. This chain uses TRBV9 with TRBJ2-7; tentative D call: TRBD1 (5 bases). There are 15 residues in the CDR3. Trimming took off 0 bases at V and 0 bases at J, with 10 bases between the two ends. The V gene's germline CDR1 is SGDLS and CDR2 YYNGEE. This CDR3 reads CASSVEPDSSYEQYF. The CDR3 region has the DNA TGTGCCAGCAGCGTAGAACCAGACAGCTCCTACGAGCAGTACTTC.

The chain has TRBV15 and TRBJ1-5; 8 nucleotides agree with TRBD1. The CDR3 is 15 amino acids. The V gene end was trimmed by 0 bases and the J gene end by 6 bases; junction bases not matched to a gene: 4. The germline V gene encodes CDR1 LNHNV and CDR2 YYDKDF (reference sequence). CDR3 sequence (DNA): TGTGCCACCAGCAGAGAGGACAGGGAGGTTCAGCCCCAGCATTTT. Encoded protein: CATSREDREVQPQHF.

The J gene is TRBJ2-3, the V gene TRBV2; D gene ambiguous. This CDR3 has 12 amino acids. The V gene lost 9 bases and the J gene lost 2 bases, with 9 bases spanning the gap. Looked up from germline, CDR1 is SNHLY and CDR2 is FYNNEI. This chain's CDR3 is CASTPITDTQYF. The CDR3 nucleotides are TGTGCCAGTACTCCAATCACAGATACGCAGTATTTT.

J is TRBJ2-7 and V is TRBV7-8; D is perhaps TRBD1 (6 bases). Germline CDR1 reads SGHVS; CDR2 reads FQNEAQ. The CDR3 extends over 15 amino acids. Trimming shortened V by 1 base and J by 3 bases, and 13 bases separated the two germline ends. The CDR3 coding sequence is TGTGCCAGCAGCTTAGTATACAGGGAAAACTACGAGCAGTACTTC. Translated: CASSLVYRENYEQYF.

V usage is TRBV7-9 and J usage is TRBJ2-3; tentatively, D is TRBD2 (5 bases). V lost 1 base and J lost 11, with 7 bases in between. Germline V gene sequence: CDR1 SEHNR, CDR2 FQNEAQ (reference sequence). The length of the CDR3 is 11 residues. DNA of the CDR3: TGTGCCAGCAGCTTAGGGGAGCGGCAGTATTTT. This gives the protein CASSLGERQYF. Full variable domain (rest looked up from reference TRBV7-9 and TRBJ2-3): DTGVSQNPRHKITKRGQNVTFRCDPISEHNRLYWYRQTLGQGPEFLTYFQNEAQLEKSRLLSDRFSAERPKGSFSTLEIQRTEQGDSAMYLCASSLGERQYFGPGTRLTVL.

This clone was found once. The chain employs TRBV11-2 and TRBJ1-2, with D possibly matching TRBD1 (6 bases). V was shortened by 8 bases and J by 3 bases, with 13 bases between the two germline ends. The CDR3 runs 13 residues. The germline V gene encodes CDR1 SGHAT and CDR2 FQNNGV. The CDR3 region is CASWGGWDYGYTF. As DNA, the CDR3 is TGTGCCAGCTGGGGGGGCTGGGACTATGGCTACACCTTC.

The chain has TRBV6-5 and TRBJ1-2; TRBD1 might be the D (5 bases). The length of the CDR3 is 15 residues. Trimming took 0 bases from V and 0 from J, leaving 8 bases between them. Germline V gene data show CDR1 as MNHEY and CDR2 as SVGAGI. The CDR3 region is CASSYSRQTNYGYTF. Written as DNA, the CDR3 is TGTGCCAGCAGTTACTCCAGACAGACTAACTATGGCTACACCTTC.

With regard to this clone: In the same sample, other DNA sequences code for this CDR3. The chain joins TRBV11-2 to TRBJ1-2; 9 bases map to TRBD1. After removal of 2 bases from V and 5 bases from J, the junction contained 6 bases not matched to a gene. The CDR3 covers 15 residues. Germline V gene lookup returns CDR1 SGHAT and CDR2 FQNNGV. The CDR3 here is CASSLWGTGNYGYTF. In nucleotides, the CDR3 is TGTGCCAGCAGCTTATGGGGGACAGGGAATTATGGCTACACCTTC.

The chain recombines TRBV4-3 with TRBJ1-5; D is possibly TRBD1 (6 bases). CDR1 and CDR2 from the germline V gene are LGHNA and YSLEER. The CDR3 runs 15 residues. V was cut by 3 bases and J by 3 bases, with 12 bases left in between. The CDR3 nucleotides are TGCGCCAGCAGCCACGACAGGCTTAACAATCAGCCCCAGCATTTT. Translating gives CASSHDRLNNQPQHF.

V is TRBV2 and J is TRBJ2-1, with D possibly TRBD2 on 7 matching bases. V shed 4 bases and J shed 10 bases, with 23 bases lying between them. Germline assignment: CDR1 SNHLY and CDR2 FYNNEI. This CDR3 is built from 16 residues. CDR3 region: CASSGGGAGHQGEQFF. The CDR3 bases are TGTGCCAGCAGTGGAGGAGGAGCGGGACATCAGGGGGAGCAGTTCTTC.

The chain couples TRBV27 to TRBJ1-5; perhaps TRBD1 as D (5 bases). The CDR3 runs to 15 residues. V was pared by 4 bases and J by 7 bases, with 17 bases between. Germline V lookup: CDR1 MNHEY, CDR2 SMNVEV (reference sequence). The CDR3 sequence is CASSSGRSTYQPQHF. The CDR3, as DNA: TGTGCCAGCAGTTCAGGGCGGTCCACCTACCAGCCCCAGCATTTT.

This sequence joins TRBV7-2 and TRBJ1-5, with D unclear. The CDR3 extends over 15 amino acids. V lost 1 base to trimming and J lost 1 base, with 8 bases between them. The germline V gene has CDR1 SGHTA and CDR2 FQGNSA. The CDR3, as DNA: TGTGCCAGCAGCTTAGTGGGCATCAGCAATCAGCCCCAGCATTTT. Translation: CASSLVGISNQPQHF.

This sequence joins TRBV2 and TRBJ1-2; 7 nucleotides align to TRBD1. This CDR3 has 14 residues. Germline values: CDR1 SNHLY, CDR2 FYNNEI. The junction had 13 bases not matched to a gene; V was cut back by 7 bases and J by 8 bases. Here the CDR3 DNA reads TGTGCCAGCACCCTCCGGACAGGAGCCTCGGGCTACACCTTC. This encodes CASTLRTGASGYTF. Complete variable domain (other parts from reference TRBV2 and TRBJ1-2): EPEVTQTPSHQVTQMGQEVILRCVPISNHLYFYWYRQILGQKVEFLVSFYNNEISEKSEIFDDQFSVERPDGSNFTLKIRSTKLEDSAMYFCASTLRTGASGYTFGSGTRLTVV.

This clone was seen just once. The CDR3 loop reads CASSEGLREVSGDDNEQFF. CDR3 coding DNA: TGCGCCAGCAGTGAGGGCTTAAGGGAGGTTTCGGGAGATGATAATGAGCAGTTCTTC. J is TRBJ2-1 and V is TRBV10-1; possibly TRBD2 for D (6 bases). V gave up 2 bases and J gave up 7 bases, with 27 bases separating them. CDR1 and CDR2 from the germline V gene are WNHNN and SYGVQD (reference sequence). This CDR3 region has 19 residues.

The V and J genes are TRBV6-1 and TRBJ2-5; possible D gene TRBD2, 6 bases. This CDR3 comprises 15 residues. V shed 3 bases and J shed 7 bases, with 18 bases lying between them. Germline CDR1 MNHNS, CDR2 SASEGT. This chain's CDR3 is CASSEGGTVAGTQYF. Written as DNA, the CDR3 is TGTGCCAGCAGTGAGGGAGGAACGGTCGCTGGGACCCAGTACTTC.

The CDR3 reads CASSLRDNSPLHF. In DNA form, the CDR3 reads TGTGCCAGCAGCTTACGGGATAATTCACCCCTCCACTTT. J is TRBJ1-6 and V is TRBV7-6; no firm D call. Germline lookup yields CDR1 SGHVS and CDR2 FNYEAQ. This CDR3 spans 13 amino acids. Trimming removed 2 bases from V and 5 bases from J, with 4 bases in between. The full variable domain, with the rest looked up from reference TRBV7-6 and TRBJ1-6, is GAGVSQSPRYKVTKRGQDVALRCDPISGHVSLYWYRQALGQGPEFLTYFNYEAQQDKSGLPNDRFSAERPEGSISTLTIQRTEQRDSAMYRCASSLRDNSPLHFGNGTRLTVT.

The chain carries TRBV5-1 and TRBJ2-4; tentative D call: TRBD1 (5 bases). CDR1 is SGHRS, CDR2 YFSETQ, per germline. V shed 0 bases and J shed 4 bases, with 8 bases lying between them. CDR3 length: 14 residues. This CDR3 is CASSLVTAKNIQYF. The CDR3 nucleotides are TGCGCCAGCAGCTTGGTGACAGCAAAAAACATTCAGTACTTC.

The chain joins TRBV4-1 to TRBJ2-3; TRBD1 is a possible D gene (5 bases). Germline assignment: CDR1 MGHRA and CDR2 YSYEKL. This CDR3 spans 15 amino acids. The V end lost 0 bases, the J end lost 0 bases, and 7 bases lay between the germline ends. CDR3 amino acids: CASSQDRGSTDTQYF. CDR3 bases: TGCGCCAGCAGCCAAGATAGGGGTAGCACAGATACGCAGTATTTT.

This chain uses TRBV14 with TRBJ2-2, with 8 bases lining up with TRBD1. Looked up from germline, CDR1 is SGHDN and CDR2 is FVKESK. J was trimmed by 6 bases and V by 4 bases; bases with no gene match: 7. This CDR3 has 15 amino acids. CDR3 amino acids: CASSRQGALAGELFF. DNA of the CDR3: TGTGCCAGCAGCCGGCAGGGGGCGTTGGCCGGGGAGCTGTTTTTT.

J is TRBJ2-3 and V is TRBV9, with a tentative D call TRBD2 (6 bases). This CDR3 has 15 amino acids. The germline V gene encodes CDR1 SGDLS and CDR2 YYNGEE. Trimming pared 3 bases from V and 2 bases from J, leaving 13 bases between. CDR3 sequence reads: CASSGGGGITDTQYF. The CDR3 DNA reads TGTGCCAGCAGCGGGGGAGGAGGGATCACAGATACGCAGTATTTT.

The chain uses TRBV25-1 and TRBJ2-5; D is possibly TRBD1 (5 bases). Trimming left V 1 base short and J 1 base short, with 10 bases between. CDR3 size: 15 residues. Germline loops: CDR1 MGHDK, CDR2 SYGVNS. The CDR3 loop reads CASSESNRFQETQYF. In DNA form, the CDR3 reads TGTGCCAGCAGTGAATCTAACAGGTTCCAAGAGACCCAGTACTTC.

This chain joins TRBV27 and TRBJ2-3; maybe TRBD1 (5 bases). This CDR3 comprises 13 residues. Germline CDR1 is MNHEY and CDR2 is SMNVEV (reference sequence). V was cut by 6 bases and J by 4 bases, with 11 bases left in between. CDR3 DNA sequence: TGTGCCAGCAGCCACGTAGGGGCAGATACGCAGTATTTT. Encoded protein: CASSHVGADTQYF.

The V gene is TRBV5-4, the J gene TRBJ2-1; no clear D gene. V lost 4 bases, J lost 10 bases, and 15 bases lay in between. CDR3 length: 13 amino acids. Looked up from germline, CDR1 is SGHNT and CDR2 is YYREEE (reference sequence). In nucleotides, the CDR3 is TGTGCCAGCAGCCTCCCGCCCGGGTTAGAGCAGTTCTTC. As protein: CASSLPPGLEQFF.

The V call is TRBV5-1, the J call TRBJ1-6; TRBD1 matches at 7 bases. Germline V gene lookup returns CDR1 SGHRS and CDR2 YFSETQ. J was trimmed by 7 bases and V by 4 bases; bases with no gene match: 11. The CDR3 is 16 residues long. As DNA, the CDR3 is TGCGCCAGCAGCCAGGTAGAGGGACAGACAAATTCACCCCTCCACTTT. Encoded protein: CASSQVEGQTNSPLHF. Looking up the rest from reference TRBV5-1 and TRBJ1-6 gives the full variable domain: KAGVTQTPRYLIKTRGQQVTLSCSPISGHRSVSWYQQTPGQGLQFLFEYFSETQRNKGNFPGRFSGRQFSNSRSEMNVSTLELGDSALYLCASSQVEGQTNSPLHFGNGTRLTVT.

The rearrangement uses TRBV5-4 and TRBJ2-7, with 8 bases that match TRBD1. Germline values: CDR1 SGHNT, CDR2 YYREEE (reference sequence). This CDR3 has 15 residues. After removal of 4 bases from V and 2 bases from J, the junction contained 8 bases not matched to a gene. CDR3 region: CASSRGDRGPYEQYF. The CDR3 DNA reads as TGTGCCAGCAGCCGTGGCGACAGGGGCCCCTACGAGCAGTACTTC.

This rearrangement joins TRBV5-1 to TRBJ1-2; 10 nucleotides agree with TRBD1. CDR1 and CDR2 (germline): SGHRS, YFSETQ. The ends lost 2 bases at V and 3 bases at J; junction bases unmatched: 13. CDR3 length equals 18 residues. The CDR3 DNA sequence: TGCGCCAGCAGCTTAAGAGGGACAGGGGCACCGGTGGACTATGGCTACACCTTC. Translating gives CASSLRGTGAPVDYGYTF.

The table lists this clone with a few counts. This sequence joins TRBV19 and TRBJ2-1, with 12 bases that match TRBD1. V gave up 10 bases and J gave up 7 bases; unmatched junction bases: 11. Germline CDR1 LNHDA, CDR2 SQIVND (reference sequence). The CDR3 consists of 15 residues. CDR3 in DNA: TGTGCCACTAAAAATAGGGACAGGGGGCAGAATGAGCAGTTCTTC. This gives the protein CATKNRDRGQNEQFF.

This chain uses TRBV25-1 with TRBJ1-1; TRBD1 is a possible D gene (5 bases). V was clipped by 6 bases and J by 1 base, with 15 bases between them. Germline CDR1 MGHDK, CDR2 SYGVNS. CDR3 length: 15 amino acids. CDR3 DNA sequence: TGTGCCAGCAGCGACGATGAGACAGAGAACACTGAAGCTTTCTTT. Its protein is CASSDDETENTEAFF.